These 2 T cell receptor beta chains share one sample of origin, sequenced in a study of blood T cell repertoires in COVID-19 (TCRdb year 2020). Library prep was done by the immunoSEQ multiplex PCR assay. Drawn from immuneACCESS, this table holds only the in-frame rearrangements with V and J called that TCRdb kept. Clones are partly lost; checked studies trace under half to an unresolved V gene and leave the rest unexplained. Across this sample there are about 180,000 clones, with 85% to 90% seen only once. Of the sample, roughly 20% is held by the ten largest clones. The sample comprised peripheral blood. The source is a man between 70 and 80 years old with active or convalescent COVID-19.

This chain uses TRBV5-5 with TRBJ1-5; D gene ambiguous. The CDR3 consists of 14 residues. Germline V gene lookup returns CDR1 SGHKS and CDR2 YYEKEE (reference sequence). The V end was cut by 4 bases, the J end by 4 bases, with 12 bases between. The CDR3 loop is CASSPGVVNQPQHF. CDR3 DNA sequence: TGTGCCAGCAGCCCCGGGGTAGTTAATCAGCCCCAGCATTTT.

V usage is TRBV9 and J usage is TRBJ2-3; D is possibly TRBD1 (5 bases). Trimming took 0 bases from V and 6 from J, leaving 8 bases between them. Germline V lookup: CDR1 SGDLS, CDR2 YYNGEE. The CDR3 is 13 amino acids. The CDR3 DNA reads as TGTGCCAGCAGCGTAGACAGGACCGATACGCAGTATTTT. The encoded protein is CASSVDRTDTQYF.